This T cell receptor beta chain was sequenced in a study of shared clonotypes between healthy human individuals. General study findings and limits: Rarefaction gave evidence that sorted-subset sequencing remained incomplete despite large depth.

V shed 4 bases, J shed 4 bases, and the junction held 6 bases outside the gene matches. Looked up from germline, CDR1 is SGHDN and CDR2 is FVKESK. The CDR3 sequence is 14 residues long. Splitting of each subset's genomic DNA was done evenly across several immunoSEQ plates. Sorted-subset replicate PCRs used 150 to 200 ng DNA, around 27,000 T cell genomes. Some clones are missing from TCRdb's copy, which holds only in-frame ones; the method was immunoSEQ multiplex PCR. The table includes approximately 2.3 million clones, roughly 93% detected once. Comment on this clone: The antigen is not known.

V is TRBV14 and J is TRBJ1-2; 7 nucleotides line up with TRBD1. The sequence was obtained from a man aged 18 to 29 in good health. Some clones in this sample may be carry-over from other donors' samples. The sample consisted of naive CD4+ T cells from PBMCs. Subset given: CD45RA+ positively selected. The CDR3 coding sequence is TGTGCCAGCAGCCCGGGACAGTCTGCCTATGGCTACACCTTC. Encoded protein: CASSPGQSAYGYTF.